This TCR beta chain is drawn from a study of CD8 T cells in Susac syndrome (dated by TCRdb to the late 2010s). Background for the entire study: The study used repertoire sequencing to test whether antigen drove CD8+ T cell activation and differentiation in Susac syndrome.

Study-wide findings and limitations: The number of individuals in the TCR sequencing and HLA analysis was acknowledged as relatively small.

Peripheral blood CD8+ and CD4+ T cells from healthy donors, Susac syndrome patients and multiple sclerosis patients were profiled by high-throughput TCR beta sequencing. The healthy donors served as controls matched for age and sex. CD8+ TEMRA cells were enriched by FACS, while bulk CD8+ and CD4+ T cells were purified by magnetic negative isolation. Blood was collected in EDTA tubes and processed within 24 hours, with PBMCs isolated through density gradient centrifugation. PBMCs intended for TCR sequencing were frozen in liquid nitrogen and were later thawed in a 37 degrees C water bath. Purity of sorted or isolated CD4+, CD8+ and CD8+ TEMRA cells was at least 90%. This clonotype was seen a single time. The antigen this receptor binds is unknown. Base quality data are lacking; no much larger clone is found one base away. A single read counts as weak evidence. RNA was extracted using the RNeasy kit, and roughly 0.5 to 1 ug of the RNA was reverse transcribed with random hexamers. TCR beta CDR3 regions were amplified with the immunoSEQ multiplex PCR assay covering 54 Vbeta and 13 Jbeta segments. To correct PCR amplification bias, a synthetic template baseline was used for both primer optimization and computational correction. In the original analysis: Only productive sequences were kept, with reads annotated to V, D and J genes according to IMGT and analyzed in immunoSEQ Analyzer. Clonality was calculated as one minus the Shannon entropy normalized by log2 of the number of productive unique sequences. Public and private clones were assessed among the 100 most prevalent clones of each patient and control. A clone was defined as Susac-specific if it was absent from the healthy and MS cohorts, from some 1,100 published viral clones and from other ImmuneACCESS disease sequences. Using fastp trimming at Q25 and MiXCR clonotype assembly, TCRdb reanalyzed the public sequencing data and kept in-frame beta chains. Rows are combined by CDR3 protein, so each entry shows the most common genes and DNA. In this record, the V and J calls reflect TCRdb's handling and not the investigators' own analysis. Here the sample has approximately 100,000 distinct CDR3 sequences; about nine tenths occur a single time. The top ten hold approximately 0.13% of the sample.

The CDR3, cysteine through phenylalanine, is 15 amino acids long. Only the CDR3 part of the read is kept: 45 bases, read in frame from the first base. Relative to germline, V is 6 bases shorter and J is 5 bases shorter, with 20 bases between their ends. From the germline V gene, CDR1 is SGHAT and CDR2 is FQNNGV. The TCR sequence derives from a human donor in good health. The chain is assembled from TRBV11-2 and TRBJ2-7, with TRBD2 perhaps the D gene, on 7 matching bases. The sample was CD4+ T cells from PBMCs. CDR3 loop: CASRTLGGVFHEQYF. The DNA sequence is given as TGTGCCAGCAGGACCCTAGGGGGGGTTTTCCACGAGCAGTACTTC.